This entry lists 14 T cell receptor beta chains sequenced from one sample in a study of T cell repertoires in cytomegalovirus infection. Using its own MiXCR run on the reads, TCRdb lists one record per CDR3 protein. The top ten clones hold 27% of a sample with around 190,000 distinct CDR3 sequences, 13% to 15% of them seen once. What was sequenced was PBMCs. The source of these receptors is a human donor in good health (CMV status not recorded). Some clones in this sample may be carry-over from other donors' samples.

This clonotype showed up just a few times. The chain has TRBV29-1 and TRBJ2-2, with TRBD1 matching 11 bases. Trimming took 7 bases from V and 5 from J; bases not matched to a gene: 3. This CDR3 has 13 amino acids. Germline V gives CDR1 SQVTM, CDR2 ANQGSEA. The CDR3 loop reads CSGGTGGTGELFF. The CDR3 coding sequence is TGCAGCGGCGGGACAGGGGGGACCGGGGAGCTGTTTTTT.

This clonotype was seen ten or more times. The rearrangement uses TRBV12-3 or TRBV12-4 and TRBJ2-6, with a tentative D call TRBD2 (5 bases). With 8 bases removed from V and 2 bases from J, the gap between germline ends came to 10 bases. The CDR3 totals 14 residues. The CDR3 DNA reads as TGTGCCAGCTTAGGAGGAGCTGGGGCCAACGTCCTGACTTTC. Protein product: CASLGGAGANVLTF.

The chain recombines TRBV7-8 with TRBJ2-1, with TRBD2 identical over 11 bases. CDR3 length: 17 residues. The germline gives CDR1 SGHVS, CDR2 FQNEAQ. V dropped 5 bases and J dropped 0; count of bases not matched to a gene: 6. CDR3 sequence: CASSSSGTSGSYNEQFF. CDR3 DNA sequence: TGTGCCAGCAGCAGTTCCGGGACTAGCGGCTCCTACAATGAGCAGTTCTTC.

This clonotype was counted many times. This sequence joins TRBV28 and TRBJ1-1, with D unclear. Germline V CDR1 and CDR2: MDHEN, SYDVKM. The CDR3 runs 17 residues. V was cut by 4 bases and J by 0 bases, with 18 bases left in between. CDR3 sequence (DNA): TGTGCCAGCAGTTCCCCTCGGGCGCCACCGATGAACACTGAAGCTTTCTTT. Protein product: CASSSPRAPPMNTEAFF.

Ten or more counts support this clonotype. The CDR3 reads CASNLNLAGGPNTGELFF. CDR3 bases: TGTGCCAGCAACCTTAATCTGGCGGGAGGGCCTAACACCGGGGAGCTGTTTTTT. The gene calls are TRBV7-2 and TRBJ2-2, with 9 bases matching TRBD2. The CDR3 consists of 18 residues. Unmatched junction bases numbered 14, after V lost 7 bases and J lost 2 bases. Germline CDR1 and CDR2: SGHTA and FQGNSA. The full variable domain, with the rest looked up from reference TRBV7-2 and TRBJ2-2, is GAGVSQSPSNKVTEKGKDVELRCDPISGHTALYWYRQSLGQGLEFLIYFQGNSAPDKSGLPSDRFSAERTGGSVSTLTIQRTQQEDSAVYLCASNLNLAGGPNTGELFFGEGSRLTVL.

Many counts were recorded for this clonotype. The chain couples TRBV12-3 or TRBV12-4 to TRBJ2-5; D ambiguous. The CDR3 consists of 13 residues. Trimming took 6 bases from V and 5 from J, leaving 13 bases between them. The CDR3 nucleotides read TGTGCCAGCAGGCGGACCGGCGGTGAGACCCAGTACTTC. Translation gives CASRRTGGETQYF.

The CDR3 DNA reads TGTGCCAGCAGTCCCGGAGTAGTTCAGTACTTC. It translates to CASSPGVVQYF. The chain combines TRBV12-3 or TRBV12-4 with TRBJ2-5; D not certain. Between the trimmed V and J ends, which lost 5 bases and 11 bases, there was a span of 12 bases. This CDR3 spans 11 amino acids.

This clonotype was observed a handful of times. The V call is TRBV15, the J call TRBJ1-1; the D is unclear. V dropped 8 bases and J dropped 1 base, with 14 bases sitting between them. The germline V gene has CDR1 LNHNV and CDR2 YYDKDF (reference sequence). The CDR3 spans 14 residues. As DNA, the CDR3 is TGTGCCACCGGGGAGGGCTCGACGAACACTGAAGCTTTCTTT. This translates into CATGEGSTNTEAFF.

This clonotype was detected only a few times. The chain joins TRBV6-1 to TRBJ2-3; no clear D gene. The ends were cut back, 6 bases at V and 4 bases at J, with 8 bases in the middle. CDR3 size: 12 residues. Germline V CDR1 and CDR2: MNHNS, SASEGT. CDR3 region: CASSQSPDTQYF. CDR3 nucleotides: TGTGCCAGCAGCCAGTCCCCAGATACGCAGTATTTT.

This clonotype was observed many times. The V and J genes are TRBV7-9 and TRBJ2-4; 7 bases fit TRBD1. The V gene's germline CDR1 is SEHNR and CDR2 FQNEAQ (reference sequence). This CDR3 contains 16 residues. After removal of 4 bases from V and 2 bases from J, the junction contained 8 bases not matched to a gene. CDR3 in amino acids: CASSSPTGITKNIQYF. The CDR3 DNA follows: TGTGCCAGCAGCTCGCCGACAGGGATAACCAAAAACATTCAGTACTTC.

The sample holds many counts of this clonotype. The chain combines TRBV12-5 with TRBJ2-3; 12 positions match TRBD2. CDR1 is LGHNT, CDR2 FRNRAP, per germline. The CDR3 has 14 amino acids. The V segment lost 4 bases and the J segment 14 bases; nucleotides outside the gene matches: 10. CDR3 DNA sequence: TGTGCTAGTGGTTCGGGACTAGCGGGCTCCCTCCGGTATTTT. Protein product: CASGSGLAGSLRYF.

This clonotype was observed a handful of times. The V and J genes are TRBV15 and TRBJ2-7, with 9 bases that match TRBD1. Unmatched junction bases numbered 4, after V lost 5 bases and J lost 5 bases. This CDR3 has 13 amino acids. From germline, CDR1 is LNHNV and CDR2 YYDKDF (reference sequence). For the CDR3, the DNA is TGTGCCACCAGCGGACAGGGGTCCCACGAGCAGTACTTC. Translated: CATSGQGSHEQYF.

The V gene is TRBV14, the J gene TRBJ2-5; no reliable D call. Germline CDR1 reads SGHDN; CDR2 reads FVKESK. The CDR3 contains 16 residues. V was clipped by 0 bases and J by 1 base, with 12 bases between them. DNA for the CDR3: TGTGCCAGCAGCCAAGAGAGAACGGCTACCCAAGAGACCCAGTACTTC. It specifies CASSQERTATQETQYF.

This chain uses TRBV5-6 with TRBJ2-7; D might be TRBD1 (5 bases). The V end lost 0 bases, the J end lost 0 bases, and 7 bases lay between the germline ends. The CDR3 runs 14 residues. Looked up from germline, CDR1 is SGHDT and CDR2 is YYEEEE. The CDR3 reads CASSLGQSSYEQYF. The CDR3 nucleotides are TGTGCCAGCAGCTTGGGACAGAGCTCCTACGAGCAGTACTTC.